Presented here are 27 T cell receptor beta chains from one specimen sequenced in a study of vaccination and CD4 T cells after COVID-19 (dated by TCRdb to between 2020 and 2023). These receptors lack a known antigen. The protocol used for the library was PCR. The sequencer was an Illumina iSeq 100. DNA from cultured CD4+ T cells underwent TCR sequencing with the Oncomine TCR Beta short-read assay at the Johns Hopkins FTIC core. Using fastp at Q25 and MiXCR, TCRdb reprocessed the public reads and kept productive beta chains. Identical CDR3 protein sequences are pooled into one entry, listed with their most common genes and DNA. In this sample the table shows some 21,000 distinct CDR3 sequences, less than 50% of which occur a single time. About 5% of the sample lies in the top ten. The intended sense of this specimen's treatment or condition label: roughly 11-day PBMC culture with coronavirus spike peptide pools or control peptides (ViraFEST assay).

The sample here was CD4+ T cells from blood, cultured in vitro, taken before SARS-CoV-2 vaccination. The receptors here all came from a human donor who had recovered from COVID-19.

This clonotype was observed a few times. V and J are TRBV11-3 and TRBJ2-5; D gene unclear. V lost 5 bases and J lost 5, with 9 bases in between. CDR1 is SGHNT, CDR2 YENEEA, per germline. The CDR3 length is 12 residues. The CDR3 DNA reads TGTGCCAGCAGCGCGCGGAAGGAGACCCAGTACTTC. Amino acids: CASSARKETQYF.

This clonotype was seen more than once but under ten times. The chain carries TRBV20-1 and TRBJ2-5, with a tentative D call TRBD2 (6 bases). This CDR3 region has 14 residues. Per germline, CDR1 DFQATT and CDR2 SNEGSKA (reference sequence). The germline V and J ends were trimmed by 0 bases and 4 bases, with 12 bases remaining between them. CDR3 DNA sequence: TGCAGTGCTAGAGATCTCAAGGGAGGAGAGACCCAGTACTTC. It yields the protein CSARDLKGGETQYF.

The J gene is TRBJ2-1, the V gene TRBV18; the match to TRBD2 covers 8 bases. CDR3 length: 15 residues. Germline V CDR1 and CDR2: KGHSH, LQKENI. Trimming at V came to 0 bases and at J to 6 bases, leaving 4 bases not matched to a gene. The CDR3 loop reads CASSPPSGSRNEQFF. CDR3 coding DNA: TGTGCCAGCTCACCACCCAGCGGGAGCCGCAATGAGCAGTTCTTC.

This clonotype came up a few times. The J gene is TRBJ2-5, the V gene TRBV5-1; the match to TRBD2 covers 9 bases. This CDR3 spans 16 amino acids. Germline V gene data show CDR1 as SGHRS and CDR2 as YFSETQ. V shed 0 bases, J shed 1 base, and the junction held 4 bases outside the gene matches. CDR3 in amino acids: CASSLGGSGGQETQYF. The CDR3 region has the DNA TGCGCCAGCAGCTTGGGTGGTAGCGGGGGCCAAGAGACCCAGTACTTC.

There are a few counts of this clonotype. The chain is built from TRBV10-3 and TRBJ1-2, with D perhaps matching TRBD1 (5 bases). Trimming took off 8 bases at V and 0 bases at J, with 10 bases between the two ends. The CDR3 is 13 residues long. CDR1 and CDR2 from the germline V gene are ENHRY and SYGVKD. The CDR3 region has the DNA TGTGCCATCGGGGGGACTGCTAACTATGGCTACACCTTC. Its translation: CAIGGTANYGYTF.

The rearrangement links TRBV7-9 to TRBJ1-1, with D possibly TRBD1 on 6 matching bases. The CDR3 sequence is 15 residues long. Trimming shortened V by 0 bases and J by 5 bases, and 13 bases separated the two germline ends. Germline lookup yields CDR1 SEHNR and CDR2 FQNEAQ (reference sequence). CDR3 sequence reads: CASSLAGAGWTEAFF. The CDR3 DNA reads as TGTGCCAGCAGCTTAGCGGGGGCTGGCTGGACTGAAGCTTTCTTT.

The chain recombines TRBV6-2 or TRBV6-3 with TRBJ2-3, with TRBD2 as a possible D gene (7 bases). The CDR3 runs to 14 residues. V was cut by 7 bases and J by 4 bases, with 15 bases left in between. Germline V gene data show CDR1 as MNHEY and CDR2 as SVGEGT. Written as DNA, the CDR3 is TGTGCCAGCATGTGGGGGGGGGGCGCAGATACGCAGTATTTT. It translates to CASMWGGGADTQYF.

This clonotype was observed a single time. The chain uses TRBV11-3 and TRBJ1-2, with D uncertain. Trimming took 4 bases from V and 8 from J, leaving 17 bases between them. The CDR3 totals 14 residues. Germline loops: CDR1 SGHNT, CDR2 YENEEA. The CDR3 region is CASSSRTQQSGYTF. The CDR3 DNA follows: TGTGCCAGCAGCTCCCGGACCCAACAAAGCGGCTACACCTTC.

The chain couples TRBV7-9 to TRBJ1-4; no firm D call. The V and J ends lost 0 bases and 7 bases respectively, with 12 bases between them. Germline CDR1 reads SEHNR; CDR2 reads FQNEAQ (reference sequence). CDR3 length: 15 residues. CDR3 in DNA: TGTGCCAGCAGCTTAGCGAACCGAGCGGGTGAAAAACTGTTTTTT. Residues: CASSLANRAGEKLFF.

V usage is TRBV2 and J usage is TRBJ2-5, with D possibly being TRBD1 or TRBD2 (5 bases each). CDR3 length: 14 residues. V was shortened by 7 bases and J by 5 bases, with 17 bases between the two germline ends. Germline lookup yields CDR1 SNHLY and CDR2 FYNNEI. The chain's CDR3 is CASTGRGHTETQYF. The CDR3 region has the DNA TGTGCCAGCACGGGACGGGGCCACACGGAGACCCAGTACTTC.

The chain is built from TRBV7-9 and TRBJ2-5, with TRBD1 identical over 7 bases. V was clipped by 5 bases and J by 2 bases; unmatched bases: 2. The CDR3 spans 13 residues. The germline gives CDR1 SEHNR, CDR2 FQNEAQ (reference sequence). The CDR3 bases are TGTGCCAGCAGCCGGACAGGACAAGAGACCCAGTACTTC. Its protein product is CASSRTGQETQYF.

The chain couples TRBV6-1 to TRBJ2-7, with D perhaps matching TRBD2 (6 bases). V was clipped by 6 bases and J by 3 bases, with 21 bases between them. Germline V lookup: CDR1 MNHNS, CDR2 SASEGT. There are 16 residues in the CDR3. The CDR3: CASRRYGVSGHYEQYF. For the CDR3, the DNA is TGTGCCAGCAGAAGGTACGGGGTTAGCGGACACTACGAGCAGTACTTC.

V usage is TRBV12-5 and J usage is TRBJ1-1; 10 nucleotides agree with TRBD1. Germline lookup yields CDR1 LGHNT and CDR2 FRNRAP. Germline trimming cut 5 bases from V and 8 bases from J; bases unmatched to any gene: 5. This CDR3 spans 13 amino acids. The CDR3: CASGLGTGAEAFF. In DNA form, the CDR3 reads TGTGCTAGTGGTCTGGGGACAGGGGCAGAAGCTTTCTTT.

This chain connects TRBV7-9 to TRBJ2-7, with D uncertain. Trimming pared 0 bases from V and 5 bases from J, leaving 14 bases between. Germline V gives CDR1 SEHNR, CDR2 FQNEAQ (reference sequence). The CDR3 loop spans 15 amino acids. The CDR3 is CASSLAETVVDEQYF. CDR3 nucleotide sequence: TGTGCCAGCAGCTTAGCAGAGACGGTAGTCGACGAGCAGTACTTC. Full variable domain (outside the CDR3, taken from reference TRBV7-9 and TRBJ2-7): DTGVSQNPRHKITKRGQNVTFRCDPISEHNRLYWYRQTLGQGPEFLTYFQNEAQLEKSRLLSDRFSAERPKGSFSTLEIQRTEQGDSAMYLCASSLAETVVDEQYFGPGTRLTVT.

This clonotype showed up just a few times. The chain combines TRBV6-5 with TRBJ1-5; the D is unclear. The CDR3 has 14 amino acids. The germline gives CDR1 MNHEY, CDR2 SVGAGI. V lost 4 bases, J lost 5 bases, and 12 bases lay in between. The CDR3 spells CASSSGSIYQPQHF. The DNA of the CDR3 is TGTGCCAGCAGTTCCGGGAGTATTTATCAGCCCCAGCATTTT.

This chain links TRBV7-6 with TRBJ2-5; D uncertain. V gave up 5 bases and J gave up 5 bases, with 18 bases separating them. The germline gives CDR1 SGHVS, CDR2 FNYEAQ. The CDR3 covers 15 residues. CDR3 bases: TGTGCCAGCAGCCCAATGGGGATGGGCGGTGAGACCCAGTACTTC. This gives the protein CASSPMGMGGETQYF.

The V and J genes are TRBV6-5 and TRBJ1-3; D remains unclear. V shed 0 bases and J shed 3 bases, with 15 bases lying between them. This CDR3 is built from 17 residues. CDR1 is MNHEY and CDR2 is SVGAGI in the germline V gene. CDR3 sequence: CASSYSRPRLDGNTIYF. CDR3 coding DNA: TGTGCCAGCAGTTACTCACGCCCGAGACTAGATGGAAACACCATATATTTT.

This clonotype was found a few times. V gene TRBV4-2 combines with J gene TRBJ1-1, with 10 bases fitting TRBD1. This CDR3 region has 16 residues. CDR1 is LGHNA, CDR2 YNFKEQ, per germline. J lost 1 base, V lost 3 bases, and 5 bases had no gene match. The CDR3 coding sequence is TGTGCCAGCAGCCATCACTGGGACAGGGGGAACACTGAAGCTTTCTTT. It is translated as CASSHHWDRGNTEAFF.

J is TRBJ2-2 and V is TRBV11-3; 8 nucleotides match TRBD1. Germline V lookup: CDR1 SGHNT, CDR2 YENEEA. The CDR3 extends over 14 amino acids. V trimming: 4 bases; J trimming: 7 bases; junction bases outside the gene matches: 5. For the CDR3, the DNA is TGTGCCAGCAGCTATCAGGGGGCTCACGGGGAGCTGTTTTTT. Protein: CASSYQGAHGELFF.

The genes are TRBV4-1 and TRBJ1-6, with 10 nucleotides matching TRBD1. Germline assignment: CDR1 MGHRA and CDR2 YSYEKL. V gave up 5 bases and J gave up 13 bases; unmatched junction bases: 14. The CDR3 loop spans 16 amino acids. The CDR3 DNA follows: TGCGCCAGCAGCTTTACATGGACAGGGGGATTTGACCCCCTCCACTTT. Translated: CASSFTWTGGFDPLHF.

This clonotype was seen a handful of times. The genes are TRBV27 and TRBJ1-2; D unresolved. Germline CDR1 is MNHEY and CDR2 is SMNVEV (reference sequence). The CDR3 totals 13 residues. Trimming cost V 3 bases and J 2 bases, with 7 bases left between them. CDR3 amino acids: CASSFGRNYGYTF. In DNA, the CDR3 is TGTGCCAGCAGTTTCGGGAGAAACTATGGCTACACCTTC.

For the CDR3, the DNA is TGCGCCAGCAGCTTGGACAGGCCTTTGGTGGATGGCTACACCTTC. The encoded protein is CASSLDRPLVDGYTF. The chain links TRBV5-1 to TRBJ1-2; TRBD1 is a possible D gene (5 bases). The V end lost 0 bases, the J end lost 6 bases, and 15 bases lay between the germline ends. This CDR3 region has 15 residues. Germline values: CDR1 SGHRS, CDR2 YFSETQ.

This rearrangement joins TRBV20-1 to TRBJ2-1; D remains ambiguous. The V end lost 6 bases, the J end lost 9 bases, and 12 bases lay between the germline ends. In germline, CDR1 is DFQATT, CDR2 SNEGSKA (reference sequence). This CDR3 has 11 residues. This CDR3 is CSAPRPPEQFF. In nucleotides, the CDR3 is TGCAGTGCCCCACGACCCCCTGAGCAGTTCTTC.

This clonotype was seen only a few times. V and J are TRBV19 and TRBJ1-1; unclear D gene. The CDR3 is 18 amino acids. The germline V gene encodes CDR1 LNHDA and CDR2 SQIVND (reference sequence). Trimming removed 5 bases from V and 0 bases from J, with 22 bases in between. CDR3 coding DNA: TGTGCCAGTAGTCCTGCGGGGAGATCACTTATAATGAACACTGAAGCTTTCTTT. This codes for CASSPAGRSLIMNTEAFF.

The chain joins TRBV20-1 to TRBJ2-6, with D unclear. CDR3 size: 12 residues. The V and J ends lost 7 bases and 4 bases respectively, with 8 bases between them. Germline values: CDR1 DFQATT, CDR2 SNEGSKA (reference sequence). The CDR3 sequence is CSGKSGANVLTF. For the CDR3, the DNA is TGCAGTGGAAAATCGGGGGCCAACGTCCTGACTTTC.

The chain couples TRBV12-3 or TRBV12-4 to TRBJ1-5; TRBD1 is a possible D gene (5 bases). V dropped 3 bases and J dropped 3 bases, with 15 bases sitting between them. The CDR3 totals 16 residues. The CDR3 region is CASSFGKGADNQPQHF. The CDR3 DNA reads TGTGCCAGCAGTTTTGGAAAAGGGGCGGACAATCAGCCCCAGCATTTT.

The table lists this clonotype with a few counts. The V gene is TRBV6-4, the J gene TRBJ1-5; D ambiguous. From germline, CDR1 is MRHNA and CDR2 SNTAGT. Trimming left V 3 bases short and J 0 bases short, with 9 bases between. This CDR3 is 15 amino acids long. The CDR3 nucleotides are TGTGCCAGCAGTGAAAGGCACGATAGCAATCAGCCCCAGCATTTT. This gives the protein CASSERHDSNQPQHF.